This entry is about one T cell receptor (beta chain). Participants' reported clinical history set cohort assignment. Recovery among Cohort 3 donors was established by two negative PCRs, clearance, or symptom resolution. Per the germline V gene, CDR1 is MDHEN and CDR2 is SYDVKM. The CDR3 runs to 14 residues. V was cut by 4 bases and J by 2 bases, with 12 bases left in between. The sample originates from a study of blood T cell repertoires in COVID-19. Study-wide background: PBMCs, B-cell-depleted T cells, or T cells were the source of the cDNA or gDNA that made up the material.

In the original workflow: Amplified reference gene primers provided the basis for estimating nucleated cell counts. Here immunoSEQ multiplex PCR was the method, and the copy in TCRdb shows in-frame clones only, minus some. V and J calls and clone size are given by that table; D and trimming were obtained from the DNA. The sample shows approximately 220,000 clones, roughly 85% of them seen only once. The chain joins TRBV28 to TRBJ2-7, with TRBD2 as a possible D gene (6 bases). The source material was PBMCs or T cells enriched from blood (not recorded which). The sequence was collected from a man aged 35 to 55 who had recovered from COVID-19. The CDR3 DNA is TGTGCCAGCAGTTCCAAACCGGGGGCCTACGAGCAGTACTTC. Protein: CASSSKPGAYEQYF.